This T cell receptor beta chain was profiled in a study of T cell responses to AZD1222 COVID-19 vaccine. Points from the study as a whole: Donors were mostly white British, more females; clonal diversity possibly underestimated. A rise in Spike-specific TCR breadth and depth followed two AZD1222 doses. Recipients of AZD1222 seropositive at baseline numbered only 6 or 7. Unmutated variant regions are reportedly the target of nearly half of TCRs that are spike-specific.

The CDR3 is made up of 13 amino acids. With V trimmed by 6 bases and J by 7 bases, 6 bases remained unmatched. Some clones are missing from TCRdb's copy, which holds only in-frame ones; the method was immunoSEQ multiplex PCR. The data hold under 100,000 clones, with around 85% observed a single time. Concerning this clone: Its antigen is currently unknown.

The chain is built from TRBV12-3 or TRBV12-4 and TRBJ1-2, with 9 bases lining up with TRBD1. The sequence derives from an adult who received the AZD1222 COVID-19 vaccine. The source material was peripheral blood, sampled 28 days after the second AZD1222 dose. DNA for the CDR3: TGTGCCAGCAGAACAGGGGGCGCTGGTGGCTACACCTTC. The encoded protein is CASRTGGAGGYTF.